The rows below give T cell receptor beta chains drawn from one sample of a study of CD8+CD57+ T cells in acquired aplastic anemia. TCRdb recomputed calls from the reads with MiXCR, one row per CDR3 protein. The data contain approximately 190,000 distinct CDR3 sequences, just under 50% of them singletons. The sample was sorted CD4+, CD8+, or CD8+CD57+ T cells (not recorded which) from PBMCs. The receptors were gathered from a human donor with aplastic anemia. Each CDR3 is given with its conserved first and last residue. D genes are given only for firm matches. The listing skips clone size in some rows; elsewhere it reads once, few, many or a size class.

j_call,clone_size,d_call,v_call,cdr3_aa,cdr3_nt
TRBJ2-3,.,.,TRBV20-1,CSARGSRQNTDTQYF,TGCAGTGCTAGGGGGTCGAGACAAAACACAGATACGCAGTATTTT
TRBJ2-7,many,TRBD1,TRBV6-1,CAASPGQISYEQYF,TGTGCCGCTTCACCGGGACAGATCTCCTACGAGCAGTACTTC
TRBJ2-1,few,.,TRBV19,CASSRGWNEQFF,TGTGCCAGTAGTAGGGGGTGGAATGAGCAGTTCTTC
TRBJ1-5,.,TRBD1,TRBV27,CASSPLGQGNQPQHF,TGTGCCAGCAGCCCTCTGGGACAGGGAAATCAGCCCCAGCATTTT
TRBJ2-1,.,.,TRBV10-3,CAISESSGASYNEQFF,TGTGCCATCAGTGAGTCATCGGGGGCATCCTACAATGAGCAGTTCTTC
TRBJ1-1,.,.,TRBV3-1,CASSQVPGETEAFF,TGTGCCAGCAGCCAAGTCCCAGGGGAGACTGAAGCTTTCTTT
TRBJ2-7,many,.,TRBV6-1,CASSLVRRYEQYF,TGTGCCAGCAGCCTCGTGAGACGGTACGAGCAGTACTTC
TRBJ2-5,.,.,TRBV9,CASSVCPTQGTQYF,TGTGCCAGCAGCGTATGTCCCACTCAAGGGACCCAGTACTTC
TRBJ1-5,.,TRBD1,TRBV2,CASTLDRAGNQPQHF,TGTGCCAGCACCCTGGACAGGGCGGGCAATCAGCCCCAGCATTTT
TRBJ1-1,few,.,TRBV25-1,CASSERPNTEAFF,TGTGCCAGCAGTGAACGTCCGAACACTGAAGCTTTCTTT
TRBJ2-2,.,.,TRBV2,CASKAGGYTGELFF,TGTGCCAGCAAGGCAGGGGGGTACACCGGGGAGCTGTTTTTT
TRBJ1-6,once,.,TRBV6-6,CASSGVISSPLHF,TGTGCCAGCTCCGGGGTTATTAGTTCACCCCTCCACTTT
TRBJ1-4,many,TRBD1,TRBV14,CASSQGLGDRGGEKLFF,TGTGCCAGCAGCCAAGGCCTCGGGGACAGGGGAGGTGAAAAACTGTTTTTT
TRBJ1-6,.,.,TRBV4-1,CASSQEGGRGSPLHF,TGCGCCAGCAGCCAAGAAGGGGGGCGCGGTTCACCCCTCCACTTT
TRBJ1-3,.,.,TRBV19,CASSKWRNTIYF,TGTGCCAGTAGTAAGTGGAGAAACACCATATATTTT
TRBJ2-3,many,.,TRBV5-1,CASMASGTDTQYF,TGCGCCAGCATGGCATCCGGCACAGATACGCAGTATTTT
TRBJ2-1,many,TRBD2,TRBV20-1,CSARRASGSSYNEQFF,TGCAGTGCTAGAAGGGCTAGCGGAAGCTCCTACAATGAGCAGTTCTTC
TRBJ2-7,few,.,TRBV10-2,CASSEAGGEQYF,TGCGCCAGCAGTGAGGCAGGAGGGGAGCAGTACTTC
TRBJ2-7,.,TRBD1,TRBV19,CASSGTGGHREQYF,TGTGCCAGTAGTGGGACAGGGGGGCATAGGGAGCAGTACTTC
TRBJ2-1,many,.,TRBV10-3,CAISEEGWTLYNEQFF,TGTGCCATCAGTGAGGAAGGTTGGACACTCTACAATGAGCAGTTCTTC
TRBJ1-2,.,.,TRBV3-1,CASSLRKGLRGGYTF,TGTGCCAGCAGCCTCAGAAAGGGGTTAAGGGGGGGCTACACCTTC
TRBJ1-2,once,TRBD1,TRBV10-3,CAISESTGASGYGYTF,TGTGCCATCAGTGAGTCGACAGGGGCGTCAGGCTATGGCTACACCTTC
TRBJ2-5,.,.,TRBV29-1,CSGGQETQYF,TGCAGCGGGGGCCAAGAGACCCAGTACTTC
TRBJ1-1,.,TRBD1,TRBV29-1,CSAGQGRTEAFF,TGCAGCGCGGGACAGGGGAGGACTGAAGCTTTCTTT
TRBJ2-3,.,.,TRBV25-1,CASSEWAGGTDTQYF,TGTGCCAGCAGTGAATGGGCAGGGGGCACAGATACGCAGTATTTT
TRBJ1-2,.,.,TRBV10-3,CASSVGVLRGGGYTF,TGTGCCAGCAGTGTCGGGGTTCTCCGGGGGGGTGGCTACACCTTC
TRBJ2-7,many,TRBD2,TRBV20-1,CSARRGLAGAYEQYF,TGCAGTGCTAGACGGGGACTAGCGGGAGCCTACGAGCAGTACTTC
TRBJ2-3,.,.,TRBV20-1,CSARDYRAGVGDTQYF,TGCAGTGCTAGAGATTACCGGGCCGGGGTTGGGGATACGCAGTATTTT
TRBJ2-3,few,TRBD2,TRBV24-1,CASSPRTSGFSDTQYF,TGTGCCAGCAGTCCCCGGACTAGCGGGTTTTCCGATACGCAGTATTTT
TRBJ2-7,many,.,TRBV10-2,CASRPAETYEQHF,TGCGCCAGCAGACCAGCGGAAACCTACGAGCAGCACTTC
TRBJ2-1,many,.,TRBV9,CASSLAPYNEQFF,TGTGCCAGCAGCTTAGCACCCTACAATGAGCAGTTCTTC
TRBJ2-7,many,TRBD2,TRBV11-1,CASSLASPWEGEQYF,TGTGCCAGCAGCTTAGCGTCCCCCTGGGAGGGGGAGCAGTACTTC
TRBJ2-3,few,TRBD2,TRBV20-1,CSAGTSGRTDTQYF,TGCAGTGCTGGGACTAGCGGGCGCACAGATACGCAGTATTTT
TRBJ2-4,.,TRBD1,TRBV5-1,CASGLGRDRVSIQYF,TGCGCCAGCGGCTTGGGACGGGACAGGGTATCCATTCAGTACTTC
TRBJ2-7,.,.,TRBV7-9,CASSNARVVQYF,TGTGCCAGCAGCAATGCCCGAGTCGTGCAGTACTTC
TRBJ2-3,.,.,TRBV24-1,CATSRADTQYF,TGTGCCACCAGTAGAGCGGATACGCAGTATTTT
TRBJ1-1,.,.,TRBV11-2,CASSLTQDRNTEAFF,TGTGCCAGCAGCTTAACCCAGGATAGGAACACTGAAGCTTTCTTT
TRBJ2-3,once,.,TRBV7-9,CASSPRGQYTQYF,TGTGCCAGCAGCCCCAGAGGACAGTATACGCAGTATTTT
TRBJ2-7,.,TRBD2,TRBV18,CASSPLSGRSYEQYF,TGTGCCAGCTCACCCCTCAGCGGGAGAAGCTACGAGCAGTACTTC
TRBJ1-1,.,.,TRBV7-8,CAGRWTGITEAFF,TGTGCCGGCAGATGGACCGGGATCACTGAAGCTTTCTTT
TRBJ2-3,.,.,TRBV24-1,CAARGSLNTDTQYF,TGTGCCGCCAGAGGAAGTCTGAACACAGATACGCAGTATTTT
TRBJ1-1,many,.,TRBV9,CASSVVGEMNTEAFF,TGTGCCAGCAGCGTCGTGGGGGAAATGAACACTGAAGCTTTCTTT
TRBJ2-7,many,.,TRBV6-2/TRBV6-3,CAVLGDHAGEQYF,TGTGCCGTCTTAGGAGATCACGCGGGGGAGCAGTACTTC
TRBJ2-3,.,.,TRBV2,CASSEQGLTDTQYF,TGTGCCAGCAGTGAGCAGGGGTTGACAGATACGCAGTATTTT
TRBJ1-6,.,.,TRBV11-2,CASSPRWGGGQTYNSPLHF,TGTGCCAGCAGCCCCCGTTGGGGTGGGGGCCAAACCTATAATTCACCCCTCCACTTT
TRBJ1-1,few,.,TRBV7-9,CASSFGTEAFF,TGTGCCAGCAGCTTCGGCACTGAAGCTTTCTTT
TRBJ2-2,.,.,TRBV10-1,CASSDWGRLNTGELFF,TGCGCCAGCAGCGATTGGGGACGCCTGAACACCGGGGAGCTGTTTTTT
TRBJ2-1,.,TRBD2,TRBV5-1,CASSGGLAGGYNEQFF,TGCGCCAGCAGCGGGGGACTAGCGGGAGGCTACAATGAGCAGTTCTTC
TRBJ2-3,.,.,TRBV2,CASRGRETDTQYF,TGTGCCAGCAGGGGGCGCGAGACAGATACGCAGTATTTT
TRBJ2-7,few,TRBD1,TRBV2,CAGGQDDEQYF,TGTGCCGGAGGACAGGACGACGAGCAGTACTTC
TRBJ2-7,many,TRBD2,TRBV11-2,CASTWGGFHEQYF,TGTGCCAGCACTTGGGGAGGGTTTCACGAGCAGTACTTC
TRBJ2-7,few,TRBD2,TRBV11-2,CASSPLGLAGGSEQYF,TGTGCCAGCAGCCCCCTGGGGCTAGCGGGAGGTAGCGAGCAGTACTTC
TRBJ2-3,once,TRBD2,TRBV10-1,CASSESGLAATDTQYF,TGCGCCAGCAGTGAGTCAGGACTAGCGGCCACAGATACGCAGTATTTT